This entry lists 17 T cell receptor beta chains sequenced from one sample in a study of spatial heterogeneity in lung cancer. The study's findings and limits: Expanded alpha and beta TCR counts within tumors tracked tumor mutation counts.

These receptors lack a known antigen. TCRdb used MiXCR to reprocess the 5' RACE reads, holding one entry per CDR3 protein. This table holds 17,000 or so distinct CDR3 sequences, roughly 6% found once. Stated time point: sample taken at primary tumor resection. The input for sequencing was lung tumor tissue, taken at surgery. These receptors were collected from a male donor with early-stage non-small cell lung cancer.

By its share, this clonotype is medium-sized. This sequence joins TRBV7-2 and TRBJ2-5, with D perhaps matching TRBD1 or TRBD2 (5 bases each). The CDR3 covers 16 residues. The ends were cut back, 5 bases at V and 1 base at J, with 17 bases in the middle. Germline values: CDR1 SGHTA, CDR2 FQGNSA. CDR3 in DNA: TGTGCCAGCAGCCAGTACCGGGACGCAATCCAAGAGACCCAGTACTTC. Translation: CASSQYRDAIQETQYF.

Relative to its sample, this clonotype is medium-sized. The chain couples TRBV6-6 to TRBJ1-5, with unresolved D. This CDR3 has 13 residues. V was trimmed by 4 bases and J by 3 bases, leaving 7 bases between them. In germline, CDR1 is MNHNY, CDR2 SVGAGI (reference sequence). The CDR3: CASSSRINQPQHF. The CDR3, as DNA: TGTGCCAGCAGTTCACGGATCAATCAGCCCCAGCATTTT.

This clonotype appeared many times. The chain combines TRBV25-1 with TRBJ2-7, with a possible D match to TRBD1 (5 bases). From germline, CDR1 is MGHDK and CDR2 SYGVNS. Trimming cost V 4 bases and J 2 bases, with 9 bases left between them. This CDR3 is built from 13 residues. As DNA, the CDR3 is TGTGCCAGCAGTGGGGGCCAGGCCTACGAGCAGTACTTC. Protein product: CASSGGQAYEQYF.

This clonotype was found many times. This chain connects TRBV5-1 to TRBJ2-3, with 7 bases that match TRBD1. J gave up 3 bases and V 3 bases, and 7 bases lay outside the gene matches. Looked up from germline, CDR1 is SGHRS and CDR2 is YFSETQ. The CDR3 has 15 amino acids. The CDR3 spells CASSSGTVGTDTQYF. CDR3 bases: TGCGCCAGCAGCTCAGGGACAGTCGGGACAGATACGCAGTATTTT.

There are a few counts of this clonotype. V is TRBV6-5 and J is TRBJ2-3; unclear D gene. In germline, CDR1 is MNHEY, CDR2 SVGAGI. CDR3 length: 12 amino acids. The CDR3 sequence: CASGRSTDTQYF. CDR3 DNA sequence: TGTGCTTCAGGACGGAGCACAGATACGCAGTATTTT.

The J gene is TRBJ2-4, the V gene TRBV7-2, with D maybe TRBD2 (6 bases). Looked up from germline, CDR1 is SGHTA and CDR2 is FQGNSA. Between the trimmed V and J ends, which lost 1 base and 1 base, there was a span of 11 bases. The CDR3 length is 16 residues. In DNA form, the CDR3 reads TGTGCCAGCAGCTTAGGGGAGGAGTTTGCCAAAAACATTCAGTACTTC. This sequence encodes CASSLGEEFAKNIQYF.

The genes are TRBV3-1 and TRBJ2-4; a possible D gene is TRBD2 (6 bases). The germline CDR1 and CDR2 sequences are LGHDT and YNNKEL (reference sequence). The CDR3 has 13 residues. The V gene lost 4 bases and the J gene lost 5 bases, with 9 bases spanning the gap. CDR3 in DNA: TGTGCCAGCAGCCTCGGGACTGAAAACATTCAGTACTTC. Its protein is CASSLGTENIQYF.

The V gene is TRBV10-3, the J gene TRBJ2-7; TRBD2 matches at 11 bases. CDR3 length: 15 amino acids. Germline CDR1 reads ENHRY; CDR2 reads SYGVKD. V lost 7 bases to trimming and J lost 3 bases; unmatched junction nucleotides: 8. This chain's CDR3 is CAITPGTSGNYEQYF. The CDR3 nucleotides are TGTGCCATCACCCCCGGGACTAGCGGCAACTACGAGCAGTACTTC.

This clonotype was counted ten times or more. The chain joins TRBV6-2 or TRBV6-3 to TRBJ2-5; 7 nucleotides agree with TRBD1. The germline CDR1 and CDR2 sequences are MNHEY and SVGEGT. V lost 5 bases to trimming and J lost 5 bases; unmatched junction nucleotides: 8. The CDR3 is made up of 14 amino acids. The CDR3 spells CASSEEQGKETQYF. For the CDR3, the DNA is TGTGCCAGCAGTGAAGAACAGGGGAAGGAGACCCAGTACTTC.

This clonotype is medium-sized by share. This sequence joins TRBV27 and TRBJ2-7; perhaps TRBD1 as D (6 bases). The germline CDR1 and CDR2 sequences are MNHEY and SMNVEV (reference sequence). V shed 0 bases and J shed 6 bases, with 6 bases lying between them. This CDR3 spans 12 amino acids. The CDR3 DNA reads TGTGCCAGCAGTTTATCAGGGGGCGAGCAGTACTTC. It yields the protein CASSLSGGEQYF.

This clonotype was observed many times. The gene calls are TRBV2 and TRBJ1-1; D call uncertain. V lost 6 bases and J 2 bases, leaving 13 bases between the germline ends. This CDR3 has 14 residues. Germline CDR1 reads SNHLY; CDR2 reads FYNNEI. CDR3 loop: CASSDVLPNTEAFF. The CDR3 DNA sequence: TGTGCCAGCAGCGACGTCCTTCCCAACACTGAAGCTTTCTTT.

This clonotype came up many times. The chain has TRBV5-1 and TRBJ2-4; no clear D gene. The length of the CDR3 is 13 residues. V was clipped by 0 bases and J by 4 bases, with 5 bases between them. CDR1 is SGHRS, CDR2 YFSETQ, per germline. The CDR3 region is CASSLDRKNIQYF. The CDR3 DNA is TGCGCCAGCAGCTTGGACAGAAAAAACATTCAGTACTTC.

This clonotype was detected many times. V usage is TRBV20-1 and J usage is TRBJ2-7; 12 bases agree with TRBD1. J gave up 4 bases and V 6 bases, and 4 bases lay outside the gene matches. Germline CDR1 and CDR2: DFQATT and SNEGSKA (reference sequence). This CDR3 is 13 amino acids long. CDR3 sequence reads: CSAPGQGAYEQYF. Here the CDR3 DNA reads TGCAGTGCCCCGGGACAGGGGGCTTACGAGCAGTACTTC.

This clonotype was counted ten times or more. J is TRBJ2-7 and V is TRBV6-6; unclear D gene. The germline CDR1 and CDR2 sequences are MNHNY and SVGAGI (reference sequence). The CDR3 is made up of 13 amino acids. Between the trimmed V and J ends, which lost 8 bases and 7 bases, there was a span of 18 bases. DNA for the CDR3: TGTGCCAGCTTCCCCCGAAAGCATGGGGAGCAGTACTTC. Its translation is CASFPRKHGEQYF.

The rearrangement uses TRBV2 and TRBJ2-6, with D perhaps matching TRBD1 (6 bases). V dropped 7 bases and J dropped 0 bases, with 16 bases sitting between them. There are 17 residues in the CDR3. The germline CDR1 and CDR2 sequences are SNHLY and FYNNEI. The CDR3 region has the DNA TGTGCCAGCACCCCGGGACACCTCAACTCTGGGGCCAACGTCCTGACTTTC. Its protein product is CASTPGHLNSGANVLTF.

At least ten counts were recorded for this clonotype. This chain uses TRBV6-5 with TRBJ1-1, with 10 bases fitting TRBD1. In germline, CDR1 is MNHEY, CDR2 SVGAGI. The V segment lost 5 bases and the J segment 10 bases; nucleotides outside the gene matches: 4. CDR3 length: 12 residues. Here the CDR3 reads CASSRGDRGAFF. The CDR3 DNA is TGTGCCAGCAGTCGTGGGGACAGGGGAGCTTTCTTT.

By share of the sample, this clonotype is medium-sized. The rearrangement joins TRBV7-9 to TRBJ2-2; possible D gene TRBD1, 5 bases. The CDR3 contains 15 residues. V was trimmed by 5 bases and J by 3 bases, leaving 13 bases between them. Germline V lookup: CDR1 SEHNR, CDR2 FQNEAQ (reference sequence). CDR3 coding DNA: TGTGCCAGCAGCCCTGGACAAGGGGACACCGGGGAGCTGTTTTTT. Its translation: CASSPGQGDTGELFF.